This record covers a single T cell receptor (beta chain). The antigen is unknown. Trimming stripped 0 bases from V and 5 bases from J, with 11 bases between. Germline-derived CDR1 and CDR2 are DFQATT and SNEGSKA (reference sequence). This CDR3 has 13 residues. This sample is part of a study of T cells in Graves' hyperthyroidism and ophthalmopathy. Study observations and caveats: Expanded thyroid clonotypes (above 0.001) were mostly also found in blood.

Regions amplified from RNA transcripts were the TCR beta CDR3 regions. Researchers ran a first-round RT-PCR on the TCR CDR3 using the HTBI primer set. TCRdb reprocessed the multiplex PCR reads via MiXCR and lists one record per CDR3 protein. The repertoire holds about half a million distinct CDR3 sequences, with roughly 15% as singletons. The chain is built from TRBV20-1 and TRBJ2-7, with D unresolved. Specimen: blood. The origin of this receptor is a woman in her 30s with Graves' ophthalmopathy. CDR3 residues: CSARDKDTHEQYF. CDR3 nucleotides: TGCAGTGCTAGAGACAAGGATACCCACGAGCAGTACTTC.